These T cell receptor beta chains were read from a single sample in a study of T-cell reconstitution after alpha-beta-depleted transplantation in children. TCRdb reprocessed the PCR reads via MiXCR and lists one record per CDR3 protein. The data hold roughly 48,000 distinct CDR3 sequences, with roughly 5% observed a single time. Here the sequenced sample was PBMCs, mostly from graft donor cells, taken 60 days after TCRalphabeta/CD19-depleted stem cell transplant. The receptors shown here come from a female patient between 2 and 10 years old who had a stem cell transplant for aplastic anemia, so the T cells may come from the graft donor. CDR3s include the opening cysteine and the closing phenylalanine or tryptophan. The order of the fields is D gene, J gene, clone size, V gene, CDR3 DNA, CDR3 protein. A D gene is named only where the DNA matches it firmly. Only some rows state a clone size, as once, few, many or a class for expanded clones.

d_call: -
j_call: TRBJ1-2
clone_size: many
v_call: TRBV6-4
cdr3_nt: TGTGCCAGCAGTGACAACTATGGCTACACCTTC
cdr3_aa: CASSDNYGYTF

d_call: -
j_call: TRBJ2-2
clone_size: many
v_call: TRBV7-9
cdr3_nt: TGTGCCAGCAGCTTGACGAGCGGAATAAACACCGGGGAGCTGTTTTTT
cdr3_aa: CASSLTSGINTGELFF

d_call: -
j_call: TRBJ2-4
clone_size: many
v_call: TRBV18
cdr3_nt: TGTGCCAGCTCATCGGGACCCAAAAACATTCAGTACTTC
cdr3_aa: CASSSGPKNIQYF

d_call: -
j_call: TRBJ1-1
clone_size: many
v_call: TRBV5-1
cdr3_nt: TGCGCCAGCAGCTTGGGTCCCCCCACGGGCACTGAAGCTTTCTTT
cdr3_aa: CASSLGPPTGTEAFF

d_call: -
j_call: TRBJ1-3
clone_size: many
v_call: TRBV20-1
cdr3_nt: TGCAGTGCTGTAGGGGGGTCCGGAAACACCATATATTTT
cdr3_aa: CSAVGGSGNTIYF

d_call: TRBD2
j_call: TRBJ2-1
clone_size: many
v_call: TRBV5-1
cdr3_nt: TGCGCCAGCAACCTAAAACTAGCGGGAGCTTTTGAGCAGTTCTTC
cdr3_aa: CASNLKLAGAFEQFF

d_call: -
j_call: TRBJ2-3
clone_size: many
v_call: TRBV18
cdr3_nt: TGTGCCAGCTCACCCAGGGGAGCAGATACGCAGTATTTT
cdr3_aa: CASSPRGADTQYF

d_call: TRBD1
j_call: TRBJ2-7
clone_size: many
v_call: TRBV7-6
cdr3_nt: TGTGCCAGCAGACCCCCCGGGACAGGGGGACGCACGGCCTCCTACGAGCAGTACTTC
cdr3_aa: CASRPPGTGGRTASYEQYF

d_call: -
j_call: TRBJ2-3
clone_size: many
v_call: TRBV6-5
cdr3_nt: TGTGCCAGCAGTTACAACACAGATACGCAGTATTTT
cdr3_aa: CASSYNTDTQYF

d_call: TRBD2
j_call: TRBJ2-3
clone_size: many
v_call: TRBV18
cdr3_nt: TGTGCCAGCTCACCTACAACTAGCGGTCGTGATACGCAGTATTTT
cdr3_aa: CASSPTTSGRDTQYF

d_call: TRBD1
j_call: TRBJ1-2
clone_size: -
v_call: TRBV10-3
cdr3_nt: TGTGCCATCAGCGCCGAGAACAGGGGGCTGGATGGCTACACCTTC
cdr3_aa: CAISAENRGLDGYTF

d_call: TRBD1
j_call: TRBJ2-7
clone_size: -
v_call: TRBV6-1
cdr3_nt: TGTGCCAGCAGAAAAAGGACAGGATTAAGCTACGAGCAGTACTTC
cdr3_aa: CASRKRTGLSYEQYF

d_call: TRBD1
j_call: TRBJ2-7
clone_size: many
v_call: TRBV27
cdr3_nt: TGTGCCAGCAGTTTAGTGGGGAGGGACAGGGGGGCCTACGAGCAGTACTTC
cdr3_aa: CASSLVGRDRGAYEQYF

d_call: -
j_call: TRBJ1-2
clone_size: -
v_call: TRBV4-1
cdr3_nt: TGCGCCAGCAGCCAAGGTGACCCTCGAGGAAACTATGGCTACACCTTC
cdr3_aa: CASSQGDPRGNYGYTF

d_call: TRBD2
j_call: TRBJ2-3
clone_size: many
v_call: TRBV7-2
cdr3_nt: TGTGCCAGCAGCCCCCCGGGGCGGCGGGGGGGGACAGATACGCAGTATTTT
cdr3_aa: CASSPPGRRGGTDTQYF

d_call: -
j_call: TRBJ2-1
clone_size: many
v_call: TRBV20-1
cdr3_nt: TGCAGTGCTATCAGAGACAGTGAATACAATGAGCAGTTCTTC
cdr3_aa: CSAIRDSEYNEQFF

d_call: -
j_call: TRBJ1-6
clone_size: many
v_call: TRBV3-1
cdr3_nt: TGTGCCAGCAGCTCCGGGATGAAGAATTCACCCCTCCACTTT
cdr3_aa: CASSSGMKNSPLHF

d_call: TRBD1
j_call: TRBJ1-5
clone_size: many
v_call: TRBV12-3/TRBV12-4
cdr3_nt: TGTGCCAGCAGCGACAGGGTTCGACAGCCCCAGCATTTT
cdr3_aa: CASSDRVRQPQHF

d_call: TRBD2
j_call: TRBJ2-5
clone_size: many
v_call: TRBV27
cdr3_nt: TGTGCCAGCAGGCGACTAGCGGGGGGGAGGGAGACCCAGTACTTC
cdr3_aa: CASRRLAGGRETQYF

d_call: TRBD2
j_call: TRBJ2-1
clone_size: many
v_call: TRBV2
cdr3_nt: TGTGCCAGCAATAACGGGAGGGGCGAGCAGTTCTTC
cdr3_aa: CASNNGRGEQFF

d_call: -
j_call: TRBJ1-6
clone_size: -
v_call: TRBV4-3
cdr3_nt: TGCGCCAGCAGCCAAGAGGAGGGCTCCTATAATTCACCCCTCCACTTT
cdr3_aa: CASSQEEGSYNSPLHF

d_call: -
j_call: TRBJ1-4
clone_size: many
v_call: TRBV6-2/TRBV6-3
cdr3_nt: TGTGCCAGCAGTCCCGCTGATGAAAAACTGTTTTTT
cdr3_aa: CASSPADEKLFF

d_call: TRBD2
j_call: TRBJ2-1
clone_size: many
v_call: TRBV7-9
cdr3_nt: TGTGCCAGCAGCTTATTAGCGGGAGCTAACAATGAGCAGTTCTTC
cdr3_aa: CASSLLAGANNEQFF

d_call: -
j_call: TRBJ2-6
clone_size: many
v_call: TRBV20-1
cdr3_nt: TGCAGTGCTATCCGGACTGGGGCCAACGTCCTGACTTTC
cdr3_aa: CSAIRTGANVLTF

d_call: TRBD2
j_call: TRBJ2-1
clone_size: many
v_call: TRBV11-2
cdr3_nt: TGTGCCAGCAGCTTAGTCGGGGGGGGAAACAATGAGCAGTTCTTC
cdr3_aa: CASSLVGGGNNEQFF

d_call: -
j_call: TRBJ1-3
clone_size: many
v_call: TRBV12-3/TRBV12-4
cdr3_nt: TGTGCCAGCAGTTTGAACGAAATCATCTCTGGAAACACCATATATTTT
cdr3_aa: CASSLNEIISGNTIYF

d_call: -
j_call: TRBJ2-7
clone_size: many
v_call: TRBV3-1
cdr3_nt: TGTGCCAGCAGCCAGGGCAGGGGGACTCTTAACTTC
cdr3_aa: CASSQGRGTLNF

d_call: -
j_call: TRBJ2-1
clone_size: few
v_call: TRBV5-4
cdr3_nt: TGTGCCAGCAGCTTGGGGGGGGGGGCCTCCAATGAGCAGTTCTTC
cdr3_aa: CASSLGGGASNEQFF

d_call: TRBD2
j_call: TRBJ2-5
clone_size: many
v_call: TRBV27
cdr3_nt: TGTGCCAGCAGTTCTTGGCCGGGAGGTGGGGAGACCCAGTACTTC
cdr3_aa: CASSSWPGGGETQYF

d_call: TRBD1
j_call: TRBJ2-3
clone_size: -
v_call: TRBV24-1
cdr3_nt: TGTGCCACCAGTGATCCACAGGGTCAGGGGGCAGATACGCAGTATTTT
cdr3_aa: CATSDPQGQGADTQYF

d_call: TRBD2
j_call: TRBJ2-2
clone_size: -
v_call: TRBV6-5
cdr3_nt: TGTGCCAGCAGTTACCTACCCCCTTCTAGCGGGGGGGCCGCCGGGGAGCTGTTTTTT
cdr3_aa: CASSYLPPSSGGAAGELFF

d_call: -
j_call: TRBJ2-5
clone_size: many
v_call: TRBV7-7
cdr3_nt: TGTGCCAGCAGCTTGGGGACTGGCCTAGAGACCCAGTACTTC
cdr3_aa: CASSLGTGLETQYF

d_call: -
j_call: TRBJ2-3
clone_size: many
v_call: TRBV24-1
cdr3_nt: TGTGCCACCAGTGGAGGCAGGGACCTAGTTAGCACAGATACGCAGTATTTT
cdr3_aa: CATSGGRDLVSTDTQYF

d_call: TRBD2
j_call: TRBJ2-7
clone_size: many
v_call: TRBV20-1
cdr3_nt: TGCAGTGCTAGCGGGAGGACCTCCTACGAGCAGTACTTC
cdr3_aa: CSASGRTSYEQYF

d_call: -
j_call: TRBJ1-2
clone_size: many
v_call: TRBV20-1
cdr3_nt: TGCAGTGCTAGAGCCCGATATGGCTACACCTTC
cdr3_aa: CSARARYGYTF

d_call: TRBD1
j_call: TRBJ2-7
clone_size: many
v_call: TRBV12-3/TRBV12-4
cdr3_nt: TGTGCCAGCAGTCTGACAGGGGACGAGCAGTACTTC
cdr3_aa: CASSLTGDEQYF

d_call: TRBD1
j_call: TRBJ1-1
clone_size: many
v_call: TRBV6-4
cdr3_nt: TGTGCCAGCAGTGCACAGGGGGACACTGAAGCTTTCTTT
cdr3_aa: CASSAQGDTEAFF

d_call: -
j_call: TRBJ2-7
clone_size: many
v_call: TRBV12-3/TRBV12-4
cdr3_nt: TGTGCCAGCAGTTTGGGGGGGGGACAGCCGTCGGCCGAGCAGTACTTC
cdr3_aa: CASSLGGGQPSAEQYF

d_call: -
j_call: TRBJ2-6
clone_size: many
v_call: TRBV12-3/TRBV12-4
cdr3_nt: TGTGCCAGCAGTTTATGGGGGTTTTCTGGGGCCAACGTCCTGACTTTC
cdr3_aa: CASSLWGFSGANVLTF

d_call: -
j_call: TRBJ2-3
clone_size: many
v_call: TRBV20-1
cdr3_nt: TGCAGTGCTAGGGGGATTCGGGGGGATACGCAGTATTTT
cdr3_aa: CSARGIRGDTQYF

d_call: -
j_call: TRBJ1-5
clone_size: many
v_call: TRBV9
cdr3_nt: TGTGCCAGCAGCGTAGACCCCGTGGATCAGCCCCAGCATTTT
cdr3_aa: CASSVDPVDQPQHF

d_call: -
j_call: TRBJ1-2
clone_size: few
v_call: TRBV20-1
cdr3_nt: TGCAGTGCTAGAGATATGGGGGGTGACTATGGCTACACCTTC
cdr3_aa: CSARDMGGDYGYTF

d_call: -
j_call: TRBJ1-5
clone_size: medium-sized
v_call: TRBV20-1
cdr3_nt: TGCAGTGCTCTCGCTCAAGCCCAGCATTTT
cdr3_aa: CSALAQAQHF